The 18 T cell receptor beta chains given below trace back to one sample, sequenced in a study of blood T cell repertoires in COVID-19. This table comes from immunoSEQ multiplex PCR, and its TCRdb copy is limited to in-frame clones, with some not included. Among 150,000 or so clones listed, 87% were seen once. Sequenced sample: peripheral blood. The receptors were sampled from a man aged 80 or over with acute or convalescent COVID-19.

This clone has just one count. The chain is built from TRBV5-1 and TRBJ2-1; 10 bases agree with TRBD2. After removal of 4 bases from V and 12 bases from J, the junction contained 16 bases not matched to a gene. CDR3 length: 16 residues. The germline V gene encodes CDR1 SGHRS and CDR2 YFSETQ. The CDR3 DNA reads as TGCGCCAGCAGCCCGGTGGCTAGCGGGAGAATAGGGGGGCAGTTCTTC. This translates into CASSPVASGRIGGQFF.

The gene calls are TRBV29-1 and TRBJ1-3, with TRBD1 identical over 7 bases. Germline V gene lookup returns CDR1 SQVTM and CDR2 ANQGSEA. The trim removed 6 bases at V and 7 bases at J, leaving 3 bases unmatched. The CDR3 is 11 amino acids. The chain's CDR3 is CSVAQGNTIYF. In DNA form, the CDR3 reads TGCAGCGTCGCACAGGGGAACACCATATATTTT.

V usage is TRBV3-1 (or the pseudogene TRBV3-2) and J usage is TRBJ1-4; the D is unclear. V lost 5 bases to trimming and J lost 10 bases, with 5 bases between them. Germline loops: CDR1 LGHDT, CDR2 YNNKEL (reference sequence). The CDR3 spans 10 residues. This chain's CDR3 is CASSSLKLFF. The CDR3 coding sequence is TGTGCCAGCAGCTCCCTAAAACTGTTTTTT.

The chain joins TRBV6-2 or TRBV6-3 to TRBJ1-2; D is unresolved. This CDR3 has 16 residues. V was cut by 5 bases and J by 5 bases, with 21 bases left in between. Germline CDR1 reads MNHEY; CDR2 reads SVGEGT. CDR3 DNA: TGTGCCAGCAGTATGGGCGGGGTGGCCTTCGATTATGGCTACACCTTC. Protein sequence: CASSMGGVAFDYGYTF.

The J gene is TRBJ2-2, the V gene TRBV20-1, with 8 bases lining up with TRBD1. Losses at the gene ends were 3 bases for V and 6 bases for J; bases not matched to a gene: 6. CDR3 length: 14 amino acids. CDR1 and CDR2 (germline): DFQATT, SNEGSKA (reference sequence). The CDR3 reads CSASAQGGAGELFF. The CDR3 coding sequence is TGCAGTGCTAGTGCACAGGGGGGTGCCGGGGAGCTGTTTTTT.

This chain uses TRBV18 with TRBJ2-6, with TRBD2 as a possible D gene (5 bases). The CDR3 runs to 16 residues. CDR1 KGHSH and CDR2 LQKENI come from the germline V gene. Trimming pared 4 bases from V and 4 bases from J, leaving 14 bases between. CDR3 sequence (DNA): TGTGCCAGCTCACACCACACGGACTTGGGGGCCAACGTCCTGACTTTC. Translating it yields CASSHHTDLGANVLTF.

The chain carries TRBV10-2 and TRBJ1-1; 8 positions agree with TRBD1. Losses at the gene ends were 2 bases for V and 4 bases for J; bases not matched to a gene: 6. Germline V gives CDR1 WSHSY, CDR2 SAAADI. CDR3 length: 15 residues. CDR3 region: CASSESDRGFTEAFF. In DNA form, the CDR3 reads TGCGCCAGCAGTGAGAGCGACAGGGGATTCACTGAAGCTTTCTTT.

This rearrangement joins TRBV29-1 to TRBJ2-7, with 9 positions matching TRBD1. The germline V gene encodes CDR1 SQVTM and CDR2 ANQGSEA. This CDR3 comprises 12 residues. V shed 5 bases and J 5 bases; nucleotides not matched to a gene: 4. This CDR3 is CSVRDRAHEQYF. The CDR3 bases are TGCAGCGTTCGGGACAGGGCACACGAGCAGTACTTC.

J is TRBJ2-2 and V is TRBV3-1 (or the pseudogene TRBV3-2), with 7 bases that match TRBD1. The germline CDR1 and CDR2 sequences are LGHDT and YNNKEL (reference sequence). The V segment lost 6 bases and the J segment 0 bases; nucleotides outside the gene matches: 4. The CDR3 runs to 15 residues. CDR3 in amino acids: CASRPTGTNTGELFF. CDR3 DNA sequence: TGTGCCAGCAGGCCGACAGGGACGAACACCGGGGAGCTGTTTTTT.

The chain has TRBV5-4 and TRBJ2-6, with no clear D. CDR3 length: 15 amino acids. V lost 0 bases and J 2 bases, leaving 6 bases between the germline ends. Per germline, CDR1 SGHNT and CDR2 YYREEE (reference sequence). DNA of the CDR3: TGTGCCAGCAGCTTGGTCGGTCCTGGGGCCAACGTCCTGACTTTC. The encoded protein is CASSLVGPGANVLTF.

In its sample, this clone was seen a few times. The CDR3 sequence: CASSQGQGSYGYTF. The DNA for the CDR3 is TGCGCCAGCAGCCAGGGACAGGGGAGCTATGGCTACACCTTC. This rearrangement joins TRBV4-1 to TRBJ1-2; 10 bases are shared with TRBD1. CDR3 length: 14 amino acids. CDR1 and CDR2 (germline): MGHRA, YSYEKL. With 3 bases clipped from V and 4 bases from J, the junction kept 2 bases outside the gene matches.

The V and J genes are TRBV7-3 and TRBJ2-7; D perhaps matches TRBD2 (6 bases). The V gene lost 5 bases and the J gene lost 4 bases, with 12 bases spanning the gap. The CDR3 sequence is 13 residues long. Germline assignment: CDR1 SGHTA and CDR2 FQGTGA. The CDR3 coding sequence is TGTGCCAGCAGCCCGGGGGTAGGTTACGAGCAGTACTTC. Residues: CASSPGVGYEQYF.

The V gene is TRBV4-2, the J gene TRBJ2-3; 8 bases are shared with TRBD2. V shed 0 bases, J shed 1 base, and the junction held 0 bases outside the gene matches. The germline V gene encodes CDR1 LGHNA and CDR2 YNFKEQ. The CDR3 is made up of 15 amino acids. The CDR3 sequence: CASSQELAGTDTQYF. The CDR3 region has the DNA TGTGCCAGCAGCCAAGAACTAGCGGGCACAGATACGCAGTATTTT.

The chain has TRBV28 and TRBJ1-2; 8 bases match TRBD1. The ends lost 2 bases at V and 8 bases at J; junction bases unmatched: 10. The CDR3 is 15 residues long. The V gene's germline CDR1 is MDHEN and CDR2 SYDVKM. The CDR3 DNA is TGTGCCAGCAGTTTAGCCGTGACAGGGGCAGGGGGCTACACCTTC. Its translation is CASSLAVTGAGGYTF.

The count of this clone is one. The CDR3 loop reads CASNPAGRDYEQYF. CDR3 sequence (DNA): TGTGCCAGCAACCCTGCAGGGAGGGACTACGAGCAGTACTTC. This chain joins TRBV6-6 and TRBJ2-7, with TRBD2 matching 7 bases. The CDR3 extends over 14 amino acids. The V and J ends lost 7 bases and 3 bases, in that order; junction bases with no gene match: 9. The germline CDR1 and CDR2 sequences are MNHNY and SVGAGI (reference sequence).

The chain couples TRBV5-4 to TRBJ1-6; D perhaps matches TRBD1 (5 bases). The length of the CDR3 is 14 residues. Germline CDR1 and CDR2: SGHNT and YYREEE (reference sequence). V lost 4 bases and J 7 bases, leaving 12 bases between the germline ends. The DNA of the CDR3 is TGTGCCAGCAGCCCTGACAGTCCAAATTCACCCCTCCACTTT. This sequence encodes CASSPDSPNSPLHF. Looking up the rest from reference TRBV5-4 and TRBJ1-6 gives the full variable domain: ETGVTQSPTHLIKTRGQQVTLRCSSQSGHNTVSWYQQALGQGPQFIFQYYREEENGRGNFPPRFSGLQFPNYSSELNVNALELDDSALYLCASSPDSPNSPLHFGNGTRLTVT.

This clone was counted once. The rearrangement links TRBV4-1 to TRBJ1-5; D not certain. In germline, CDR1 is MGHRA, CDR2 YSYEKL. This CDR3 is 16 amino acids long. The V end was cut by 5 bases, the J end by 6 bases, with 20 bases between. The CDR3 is CASSGVVLLIGQPQHF. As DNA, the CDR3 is TGCGCCAGCAGCGGTGTGGTTCTCTTAATCGGTCAGCCCCAGCATTTT.

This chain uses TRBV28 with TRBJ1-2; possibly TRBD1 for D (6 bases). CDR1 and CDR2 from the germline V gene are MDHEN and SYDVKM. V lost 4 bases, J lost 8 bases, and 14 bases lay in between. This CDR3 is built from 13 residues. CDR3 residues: CASSWGGGQGYTF. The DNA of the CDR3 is TGTGCCAGCAGTTGGGGCGGGGGGCAAGGCTACACCTTC.